These 29 T cell receptor beta chains originate from one sample sequenced in a study of control samples from healthy donors and cancer patients. The assay was immunoSEQ multiplex PCR, and TCRdb's table has in-frame clones only and misses some. This sample carries about 140,000 clones, roughly 92% of them seen once, and the ten largest clones take under 15%. The sample taken for sequencing was blood. All receptors derive from a middle-aged man in good health.

The chain employs TRBV28 and TRBJ1-1, with D unclear. Germline assignment: CDR1 MDHEN and CDR2 SYDVKM. V was shortened by 5 bases and J by 5 bases, with 12 bases between the two germline ends. The CDR3 length is 13 residues. CDR3 DNA: TGTGCCAGCAGTCCCGAGGGATATACTGAAGCTTTCTTT. This translates into CASSPEGYTEAFF.

The chain joins TRBV5-1 to TRBJ2-3; 7 bases line up with TRBD1. V lost 5 bases, J lost 0 bases, and 6 bases stayed unmatched. The CDR3 loop spans 15 amino acids. Germline CDR1 and CDR2: SGHRS and YFSETQ. The CDR3 protein is CASRFDRVSTDTQYF. Here the CDR3 DNA reads TGCGCCAGCAGATTCGACAGGGTGAGCACAGATACGCAGTATTTT.

The V and J genes are TRBV6-5 and TRBJ1-5; D not resolved. The germline V gene encodes CDR1 MNHEY and CDR2 SVGAGI. V lost 7 bases to trimming and J lost 5 bases, with 6 bases between them. The CDR3 length is 11 residues. CDR3 in amino acids: CASIFDQPQHF. CDR3 nucleotides: TGTGCCAGCATTTTTGATCAGCCCCAGCATTTT.

This clone was counted once. V is TRBV7-9 and J is TRBJ1-2; D not resolved. CDR3 length: 13 residues. V was pared by 0 bases and J by 8 bases, with 10 bases between. Germline V lookup: CDR1 SEHNR, CDR2 FQNEAQ (reference sequence). For the CDR3, the DNA is TGTGCCAGCAGCTTAGCGGGGATGGGAGGCTACACCTTC. Its translation is CASSLAGMGGYTF. Full variable domain (rest looked up from reference TRBV7-9 and TRBJ1-2): DTGVSQNPRHKITKRGQNVTFRCDPISEHNRLYWYRQTLGQGPEFLTYFQNEAQLEKSRLLSDRFSAERPKGSFSTLEIQRTEQGDSAMYLCASSLAGMGGYTFGSGTRLTVV.

The V and J genes are TRBV5-5 and TRBJ2-2; the D call may be TRBD1 or TRBD2 (5 bases each). Trimming removed 3 bases at V and 0 bases at J, with 12 bases between. Germline lookup yields CDR1 SGHKS and CDR2 YYEKEE (reference sequence). This CDR3 spans 16 amino acids. CDR3 nucleotide sequence: TGTGCCAGCAGCTACACCGGGACGACGAACACCGGGGAGCTGTTTTTT. Its protein is CASSYTGTTNTGELFF.

This sequence joins TRBV3-1 (or the pseudogene TRBV3-2) and TRBJ1-5, with D possibly matching TRBD1 (5 bases). Deletions cut 0 bases from V and 0 bases from J, with 6 bases between. Per germline, CDR1 LGHDT and CDR2 YNNKEL (reference sequence). The CDR3 loop spans 15 amino acids. The CDR3 DNA is TGTGCCAGCAGCCAAGACGGACATAGCAATCAGCCCCAGCATTTT. Protein product: CASSQDGHSNQPQHF.

The V gene is TRBV2, the J gene TRBJ2-7, with 10 nucleotides matching TRBD1. Germline lookup yields CDR1 SNHLY and CDR2 FYNNEI. This CDR3 has 12 amino acids. Losses at the gene ends were 8 bases for V and 5 bases for J; bases not matched to a gene: 3. This chain's CDR3 is CASSGQGNEQYF. For the CDR3, the DNA is TGTGCCAGCTCGGGACAGGGGAACGAGCAGTACTTC. Using reference TRBV2 and TRBJ2-7 for the parts outside the CDR3, the full variable domain is EPEVTQTPSHQVTQMGQEVILRCVPISNHLYFYWYRQILGQKVEFLVSFYNNEISEKSEIFDDQFSVERPDGSNFTLKIRSTKLEDSAMYFCASSGQGNEQYFGPGTRLTVT.

V is TRBV6-2 or TRBV6-3 and J is TRBJ1-2; 7 nucleotides align to TRBD1. Germline lookup yields CDR1 MNHEY and CDR2 SVGEGT. The V and J ends lost 5 bases and 4 bases, in that order; junction bases with no gene match: 13. The CDR3 runs 16 residues. This CDR3 reads CASSPQRGGVSYGYTF. The CDR3 DNA reads as TGTGCCAGCAGTCCCCAAAGAGGGGGCGTAAGCTATGGCTACACCTTC.

V is TRBV9 and J is TRBJ2-7, with 9 bases matching TRBD2. Germline V lookup: CDR1 SGDLS, CDR2 YYNGEE. The CDR3 spans 13 residues. The V segment lost 3 bases and the J segment 2 bases; nucleotides outside the gene matches: 0. The CDR3 DNA is TGTGCCAGCAGCGGGACTAGCGCCTACGAGCAGTACTTC. Its translation is CASSGTSAYEQYF.

As concerns this clone: The sample carries other DNA sequences with the same CDR3. The chain recombines TRBV5-1 with TRBJ2-2; D is uncertain. The CDR3 extends over 12 amino acids. CDR1 and CDR2 (germline): SGHRS, YFSETQ. Trimming shortened V by 3 bases and J by 2 bases, and 2 bases separated the two germline ends. CDR3 coding DNA: TGCGCCAGCAGCTCAAACACCGGGGAGCTGTTTTTT. Translated, it gives CASSSNTGELFF.

This clone was counted a single time. The chain has TRBV6-5 and TRBJ1-1; 7 nucleotides line up with TRBD1. Germline CDR1 MNHEY, CDR2 SVGAGI. V trimming: 6 bases; J trimming: 2 bases; junction bases outside the gene matches: 6. The CDR3 spans 14 residues. CDR3 in amino acids: CASSRQGSNTEAFF. The CDR3 coding sequence is TGTGCCAGCAGCAGACAGGGTAGCAACACTGAAGCTTTCTTT.

J is TRBJ1-5 and V is TRBV27; 9 bases map to TRBD1. CDR3 length: 16 amino acids. Losses at the gene ends were 4 bases for V and 7 bases for J; bases not matched to a gene: 11. Germline CDR1 reads MNHEY; CDR2 reads SMNVEV (reference sequence). CDR3 nucleotide sequence: TGTGCCAGCAGTTCGGGACAGGGAGGCCCGGGACAGCCCCAGCATTTT. Amino acid sequence: CASSSGQGGPGQPQHF.

The genes are TRBV11-1 and TRBJ1-4; 8 bases map to TRBD1. Unmatched junction bases numbered 7, after V lost 4 bases and J lost 6 bases. CDR1 SGHAT and CDR2 FQDESV come from the germline V gene (reference sequence). This CDR3 is built from 15 residues. CDR3 residues: CASSYGQGGHEKLFF. DNA of the CDR3: TGTGCCAGCAGCTACGGACAGGGAGGTCATGAAAAACTGTTTTTT.

The chain links TRBV6-5 to TRBJ1-4; D uncertain. Trimming left V 2 bases short and J 8 bases short, with 15 bases between. This CDR3 comprises 15 residues. Germline-derived CDR1 and CDR2 are MNHEY and SVGAGI. The CDR3 coding sequence is TGTGCCAGCAGTTACACGCGGCAGGTGGACGAAAAACTGTTTTTT. Protein: CASSYTRQVDEKLFF.

V and J are TRBV6-1 and TRBJ1-4; D remains ambiguous. Germline loops: CDR1 MNHNS, CDR2 SASEGT. The CDR3 spans 16 residues. With 2 bases removed from V and 8 bases from J, the gap between germline ends came to 18 bases. The chain's CDR3 is CASSEMRTHNGEKLFF. As DNA, the CDR3 is TGTGCCAGCAGTGAAATGAGGACCCACAATGGCGAAAAACTGTTTTTT.

The V call is TRBV24-1, the J call TRBJ1-6; TRBD1 might be the D (5 bases). Looked up from germline, CDR1 is KGHDR and CDR2 is SFDVKD. The V and J ends lost 6 bases and 8 bases respectively, with 13 bases between them. The CDR3 loop spans 14 amino acids. The CDR3 is CATSRTGTDSPLHF. The CDR3 bases are TGTGCCACCAGTCGGACGGGGACCGATTCACCCCTCCACTTT.

This chain links TRBV5-1 with TRBJ1-2; 8 bases map to TRBD1. V trimming: 4 bases; J trimming: 4 bases; junction bases outside the gene matches: 9. Germline loops: CDR1 SGHRS, CDR2 YFSETQ. The CDR3 is made up of 15 amino acids. In DNA form, the CDR3 reads TGCGCCAGCAGCCCGAGCACAGGGGGAGGCTATGGCTACACCTTC. As protein: CASSPSTGGGYGYTF.

The chain carries TRBV2 and TRBJ1-1, with 7 bases aligning to TRBD1. The CDR3 is 12 residues long. From germline, CDR1 is SNHLY and CDR2 FYNNEI. Trimming at V came to 4 bases and at J to 5 bases, leaving 1 base not matched to a gene. This CDR3 is CASSARGTEAFF. The CDR3, as DNA: TGTGCCAGCAGTGCCAGGGGGACTGAAGCTTTCTTT.

The gene calls are TRBV10-1 and TRBJ1-6, with a possible D match to TRBD1 (5 bases). The CDR3 runs to 16 residues. Between the trimmed V and J ends, which lost 0 bases and 1 base, there was a span of 7 bases. Per germline, CDR1 WNHNN and CDR2 SYGVQD (reference sequence). The CDR3 reads CASSESGDSYNSPLHF. The CDR3 nucleotides read TGCGCCAGCAGTGAGTCGGGGGATTCCTATAATTCACCCCTCCACTTT.

The gene calls are TRBV27 and TRBJ1-6; D gene uncertain. V dropped 4 bases and J dropped 4 bases, with 5 bases sitting between them. CDR1 and CDR2 (germline): MNHEY, SMNVEV (reference sequence). CDR3 size: 13 residues. The CDR3 loop reads CASSSDYNSPLHF. In DNA form, the CDR3 reads TGTGCCAGCAGTTCGGATTATAATTCACCCCTCCACTTT.

This clone occurred a few times. This chain joins TRBV7-3 and TRBJ1-2; 7 nucleotides align to TRBD1. The CDR3 extends over 15 amino acids. J lost 6 bases, V lost 2 bases, and 9 bases had no gene match. Germline V gene sequence: CDR1 SGHTA, CDR2 FQGTGA. The CDR3 sequence is CASSLSPRGLDGYTF. The CDR3 nucleotides are TGTGCCAGCAGCTTATCTCCCAGGGGGTTGGATGGCTACACCTTC.

The chain carries TRBV2 and TRBJ1-1; 7 nucleotides align to TRBD1. Per germline, CDR1 SNHLY and CDR2 FYNNEI. V was clipped by 5 bases and J by 1 base; unmatched bases: 7. CDR3 length: 15 amino acids. Here the CDR3 reads CASSIQDRRNTEAFF. In nucleotides, the CDR3 is TGTGCCAGCAGTATCCAGGACAGGCGGAACACTGAAGCTTTCTTT.

This clone was seen a single time. V gene TRBV21-1 combines with J gene TRBJ1-6; whether TRBD1, the table's D call, matches the DNA was not checked. TRBV21-1 is a pseudogene. CDR3 length: 15 residues. As DNA, the CDR3 is TGTGCCAGCAGCTTCCCGGGACAGGGGAATTCACCCCTCCACTTT. Residues: CASSFPGQGNSPLHF.

The CDR3 sequence: CATALGDTQYF. In nucleotides, the CDR3 is TGTGCCACCGCACTTGGGGATACGCAGTATTTT. The rearrangement joins TRBV24-1 to TRBJ2-3; D is ambiguous. Trimming took 9 bases from V and 6 from J, leaving 9 bases between them. The germline gives CDR1 KGHDR, CDR2 SFDVKD. The CDR3 has 11 residues.

Turning to this clone: The junction differs from germline at one of its ends, possibly a read error. The V call is TRBV10-3, the J call TRBJ1-3; the D gene is possibly TRBD1 (6 bases). CDR1 ENHRY and CDR2 SYGVKD come from the germline V gene. The CDR3 is 13 residues long. CDR3 sequence: CAVRGEAGNTIYF. The DNA for the CDR3 is TGTGCCGTCAGGGGAGAAGCTGGAAACACCATATATTTT.

This rearrangement joins TRBV21-1 to TRBJ2-7; TRBD2, the table's D call, was not compared with the DNA. TRBV21-1 is marked as a pseudogene. The CDR3 length is 16 residues. CDR3 bases: TGTGCCAGCAGCAAACGTCAAGAGCGGGAGCGCGACGAGCAGTACTTC. Translation gives CASSKRQERERDEQYF.

The rearrangement joins TRBV7-9 to TRBJ1-4, with a weak D call TRBD1 (6 bases). The germline V gene encodes CDR1 SEHNR and CDR2 FQNEAQ (reference sequence). The CDR3 is made up of 12 amino acids. V was shortened by 1 base and J by 13 bases, with 10 bases between the two germline ends. The DNA for the CDR3 is TGTGCCAGCAGCTTAGGAGGGGGGGTACTGTTTTTT. As protein: CASSLGGGVLFF. Full variable domain (outside the CDR3, taken from reference TRBV7-9 and TRBJ1-4): DTGVSQNPRHKITKRGQNVTFRCDPISEHNRLYWYRQTLGQGPEFLTYFQNEAQLEKSRLLSDRFSAERPKGSFSTLEIQRTEQGDSAMYLCASSLGGGVLFFGSGTQLSVL.

The CDR3 here is CASSRNAALVTYEQYF. The CDR3 DNA reads TGTGCCAGCAGCCGCAATGCGGCGTTAGTGACCTACGAGCAGTACTTC. The chain joins TRBV3-1 (or the pseudogene TRBV3-2) to TRBJ2-7, with D hard to call. The CDR3 has 16 residues. V was cut by 4 bases and J by 2 bases, with 18 bases left in between. Germline V gene data show CDR1 as LGHDT and CDR2 as YNNKEL (reference sequence).

This clone was seen only a few times. The chain uses TRBV7-9 and TRBJ2-7; D is perhaps TRBD1 (5 bases). The CDR3 covers 14 residues. V was clipped by 3 bases and J by 0 bases, with 9 bases between them. Germline lookup yields CDR1 SEHNR and CDR2 FQNEAQ (reference sequence). The CDR3 DNA sequence: TGTGCCAGCAGCTTGCAGGGCAGCTCCTACGAGCAGTACTTC. Translated: CASSLQGSSYEQYF. The full variable domain, rest sourced from reference TRBV7-9 and TRBJ2-7, is DTGVSQNPRHKITKRGQNVTFRCDPISEHNRLYWYRQTLGQGPEFLTYFQNEAQLEKSRLLSDRFSAERPKGSFSTLEIQRTEQGDSAMYLCASSLQGSSYEQYFGPGTRLTVT.